This T cell receptor beta chain was recovered during a study of cytomegalovirus exposure and HLA in healthy donors. Study-level points and caveats: Most subjects' HLA-A and HLA-B alleles were reportedly predicted from TCR beta sequences. In a later analysis, at a false discovery rate of 0.05, 17,000 or so TCR beta sequences matched HLA alleles. It was reported in a later analysis that an Asian-associated ancestry cluster showed fewer N-insertions than the 666-donor mean.

On this clone: Its target is unknown.

PCR used 60 Vbeta primers and 13 Jbeta primers. Using immunoSEQ multiplex PCR, the repertoire was profiled, and TCRdb retains in-frame clones only, with some absent. The sample lists about 150,000 clones; roughly 70% were seen once. Sequences were obtained from PBMCs. This receptor was obtained from a woman aged 55-70 years in good health and CMV-seropositive.

The CDR3 sequence: CASRDRGGNTEAFF. In DNA, the CDR3 is TGTGCCAGCAGAGACAGGGGAGGGAACACTGAAGCTTTCTTT. V and J are TRBV2 and TRBJ1-1; 8 bases fit TRBD1. Germline values: CDR1 SNHLY, CDR2 FYNNEI. The V and J ends lost 6 bases and 1 base, in that order; junction bases with no gene match: 4. The CDR3 spans 14 residues.